This T cell receptor (beta chain) was captured in a study of blood T cells in healthy people across ages. Study as a whole: Researchers report that template switching captured about one barcoded beta molecule per two T cells.

This clonotype occurred a few times. Collection of about 9.4 milliliters of peripheral blood was performed for each donor. Primers used in a second PCR of roughly 6 to 11 cycles were a sample-barcoded 5' primer and a J-beta primer mix. The template-switch adaptor, which had 12 random nucleotides, put a tag on each cDNA molecule. Researchers report that each sample yielded at least 3 million CDR3-containing paired-end reads. Using its own MiXCR run on the 5' RACE reads, TCRdb lists one record per CDR3 protein. The sample shows about 1.6 million distinct CDR3 sequences, roughly 30% of them seen only once. This TCR derives from a woman aged 25 to 45 in good health. Source material: blood.

CDR3 bases: TGTGCCAGCAGTACTAGGCCCGGAACGACCTACGAGCAGTACTTC. Translation gives CASSTRPGTTYEQYF. The chain recombines TRBV12-3 or TRBV12-4 with TRBJ2-7; tentative D call: TRBD2 (5 bases). The V end was cut by 5 bases, the J end by 2 bases, with 16 bases between. The CDR3 is made up of 15 amino acids.